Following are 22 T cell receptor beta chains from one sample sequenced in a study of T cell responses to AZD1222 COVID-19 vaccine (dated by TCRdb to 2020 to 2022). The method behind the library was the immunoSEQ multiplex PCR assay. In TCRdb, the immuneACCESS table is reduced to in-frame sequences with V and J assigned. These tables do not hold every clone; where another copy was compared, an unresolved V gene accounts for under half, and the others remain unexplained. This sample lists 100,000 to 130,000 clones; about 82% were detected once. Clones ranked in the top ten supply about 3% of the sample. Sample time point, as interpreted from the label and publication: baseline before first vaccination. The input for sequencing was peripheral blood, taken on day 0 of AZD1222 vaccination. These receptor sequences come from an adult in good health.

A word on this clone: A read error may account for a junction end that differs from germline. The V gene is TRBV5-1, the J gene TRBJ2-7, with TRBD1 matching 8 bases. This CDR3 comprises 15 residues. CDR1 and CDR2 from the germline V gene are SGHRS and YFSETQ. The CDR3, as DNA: TGCGCCAGCAGTTTGGGACAGGCGAGCTCCTACGAGCAGTACTTC. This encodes CASSLGQASSYEQYF.

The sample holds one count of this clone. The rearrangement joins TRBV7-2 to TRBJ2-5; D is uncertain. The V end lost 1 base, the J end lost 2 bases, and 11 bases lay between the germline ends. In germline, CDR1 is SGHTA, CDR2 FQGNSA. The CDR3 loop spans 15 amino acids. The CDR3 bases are TGTGCCAGCAGCTTAGACTACTCATCTCAAGAGACCCAGTACTTC. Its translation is CASSLDYSSQETQYF.

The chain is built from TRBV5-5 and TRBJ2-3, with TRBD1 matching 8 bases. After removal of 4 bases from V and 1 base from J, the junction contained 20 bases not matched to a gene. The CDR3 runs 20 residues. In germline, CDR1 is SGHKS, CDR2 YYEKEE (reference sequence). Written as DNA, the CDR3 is TGTGCCAGCAGCCTTGGGACCGGGACAGGAATTTCGGAAGGCACAGATACGCAGTATTTT. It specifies CASSLGTGTGISEGTDTQYF.

The DNA of the CDR3 is TGTGCCAGTAGTATTCGGCGCCAGGCGAACACCGGGGAGCTGTTTTTT. It encodes CASSIRRQANTGELFF. V is TRBV19 and J is TRBJ2-2; D unclear. CDR3 length equals 16 residues. Germline CDR1 LNHDA, CDR2 SQIVND (reference sequence). V lost 3 bases, J lost 0 bases, and 11 bases lay in between.

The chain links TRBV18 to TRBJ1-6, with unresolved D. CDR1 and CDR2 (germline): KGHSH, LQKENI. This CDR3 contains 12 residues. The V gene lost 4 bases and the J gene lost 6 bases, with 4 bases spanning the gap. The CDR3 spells CASSQPNSPLHF. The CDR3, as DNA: TGTGCCAGCTCACAACCTAATTCACCCCTCCACTTT.

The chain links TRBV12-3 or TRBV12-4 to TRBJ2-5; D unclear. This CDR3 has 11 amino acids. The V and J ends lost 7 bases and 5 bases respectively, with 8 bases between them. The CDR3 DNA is TGTGCCAGCATGTTTGGGGAGACCCAGTACTTC. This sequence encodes CASMFGETQYF.

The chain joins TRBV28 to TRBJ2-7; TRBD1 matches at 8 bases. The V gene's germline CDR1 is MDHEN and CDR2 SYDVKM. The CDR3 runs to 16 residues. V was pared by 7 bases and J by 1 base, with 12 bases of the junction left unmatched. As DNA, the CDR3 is TGTGCCAGCATTCCCTCCGGGACAGGCTCGTCCTACGAGCAGTACTTC. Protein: CASIPSGTGSSYEQYF.

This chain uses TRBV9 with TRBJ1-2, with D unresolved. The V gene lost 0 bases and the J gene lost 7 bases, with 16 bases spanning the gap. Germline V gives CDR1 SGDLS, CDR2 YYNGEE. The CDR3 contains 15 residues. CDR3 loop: CASSVGEGSYSGYTF. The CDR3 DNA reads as TGTGCCAGCAGCGTAGGGGAAGGGTCGTATAGTGGCTACACCTTC.

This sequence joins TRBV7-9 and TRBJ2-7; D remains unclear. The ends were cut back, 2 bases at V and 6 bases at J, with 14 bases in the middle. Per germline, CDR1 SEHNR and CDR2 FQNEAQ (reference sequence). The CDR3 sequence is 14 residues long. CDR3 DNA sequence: TGTGCCAGCAGCTTAACTGATGGGGAATCCGAGCAGTACTTC. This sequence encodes CASSLTDGESEQYF. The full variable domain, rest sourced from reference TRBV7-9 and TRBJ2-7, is DTGVSQNPRHKITKRGQNVTFRCDPISEHNRLYWYRQTLGQGPEFLTYFQNEAQLEKSRLLSDRFSAERPKGSFSTLEIQRTEQGDSAMYLCASSLTDGESEQYFGPGTRLTVT.

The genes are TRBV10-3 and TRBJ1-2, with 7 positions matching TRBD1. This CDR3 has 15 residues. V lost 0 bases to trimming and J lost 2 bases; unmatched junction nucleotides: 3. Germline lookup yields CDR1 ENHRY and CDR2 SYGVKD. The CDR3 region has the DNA TGTGCCATCAGTGAGTCGTGGGACAGAAACTATGGCTACACCTTC. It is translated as CAISESWDRNYGYTF.

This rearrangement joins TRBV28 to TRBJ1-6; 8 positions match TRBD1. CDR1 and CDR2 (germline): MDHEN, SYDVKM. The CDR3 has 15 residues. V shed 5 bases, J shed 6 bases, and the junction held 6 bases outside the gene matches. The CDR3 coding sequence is TGTGCCAGCAGTCTCGGACAGGGAAGTAATTCACCCCTCCACTTT. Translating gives CASSLGQGSNSPLHF.

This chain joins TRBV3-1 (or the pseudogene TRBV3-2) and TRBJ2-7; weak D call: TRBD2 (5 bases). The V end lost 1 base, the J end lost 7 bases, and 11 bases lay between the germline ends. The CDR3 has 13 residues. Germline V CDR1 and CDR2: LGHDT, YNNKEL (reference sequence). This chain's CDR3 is CASSQARAGEQYF. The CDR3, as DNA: TGTGCCAGCAGCCAAGCGAGGGCCGGGGAGCAGTACTTC.

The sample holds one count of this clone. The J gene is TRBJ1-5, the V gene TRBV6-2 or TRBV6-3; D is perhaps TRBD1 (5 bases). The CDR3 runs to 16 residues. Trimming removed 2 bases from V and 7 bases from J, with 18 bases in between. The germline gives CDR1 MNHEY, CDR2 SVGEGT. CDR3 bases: TGTGCCAGCAGTTACCGAACCGTGGGGGATCTACAGCCCCAGCATTTT. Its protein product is CASSYRTVGDLQPQHF.

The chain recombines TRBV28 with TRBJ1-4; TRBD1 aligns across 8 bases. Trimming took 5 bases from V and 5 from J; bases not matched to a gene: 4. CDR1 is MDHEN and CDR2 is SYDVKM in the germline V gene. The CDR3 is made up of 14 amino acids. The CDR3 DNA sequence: TGTGCCAGCAGTCGACAGGGGCTGAATGAAAAACTGTTTTTT. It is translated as CASSRQGLNEKLFF.

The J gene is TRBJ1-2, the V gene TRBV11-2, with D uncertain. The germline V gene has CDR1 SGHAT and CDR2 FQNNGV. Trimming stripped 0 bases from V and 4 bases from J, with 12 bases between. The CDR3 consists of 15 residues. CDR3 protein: CASSLDGDWGYGYTF. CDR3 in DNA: TGTGCCAGCAGCTTAGATGGGGATTGGGGCTATGGCTACACCTTC.

This chain's CDR3 is CASSGQTLRGEGYTF. The DNA of the CDR3 is TGTGCCAGCAGCGGACAGACCCTCCGGGGAGAGGGCTACACCTTC. V usage is TRBV16 and J usage is TRBJ1-2; maybe TRBD1 (6 bases). This CDR3 contains 15 residues. Germline V gene sequence: CDR1 KGHSY, CDR2 FQNENV. V was clipped by 5 bases and J by 8 bases, with 21 bases between them.

DNA of the CDR3: TGTGCCAGCAGTTACAGACAGGGATTTCGGGATTCACCCCTCCACTTT. Protein sequence: CASSYRQGFRDSPLHF. The chain is built from TRBV6-2 or TRBV6-3 and TRBJ1-6; TRBD1 aligns across 7 bases. With V trimmed by 2 bases and J by 8 bases, 9 bases remained unmatched. Per germline, CDR1 MNHEY and CDR2 SVGEGT. The CDR3 runs to 16 residues.

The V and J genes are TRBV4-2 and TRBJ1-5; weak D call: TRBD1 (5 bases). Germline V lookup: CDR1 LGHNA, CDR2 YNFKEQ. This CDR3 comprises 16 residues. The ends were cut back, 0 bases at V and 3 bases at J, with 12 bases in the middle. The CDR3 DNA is TGTGCCAGCAGCCAAGATCGGGAGGGGCCCAATCAGCCCCAGCATTTT. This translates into CASSQDREGPNQPQHF.

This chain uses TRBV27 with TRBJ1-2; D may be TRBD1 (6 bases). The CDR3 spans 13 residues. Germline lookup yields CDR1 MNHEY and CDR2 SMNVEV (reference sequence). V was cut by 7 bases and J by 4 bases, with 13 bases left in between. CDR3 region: CASTPNRAYGYTF. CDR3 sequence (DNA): TGTGCCAGCACCCCAAACAGGGCCTATGGCTACACCTTC.

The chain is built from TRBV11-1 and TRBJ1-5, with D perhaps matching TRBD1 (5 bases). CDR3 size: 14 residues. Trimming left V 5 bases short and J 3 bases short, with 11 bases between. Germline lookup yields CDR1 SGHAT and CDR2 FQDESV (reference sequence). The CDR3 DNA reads TGTGCCAGCAGCCCTCAAGGGGTCAATCAGCCCCAGCATTTT. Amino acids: CASSPQGVNQPQHF.

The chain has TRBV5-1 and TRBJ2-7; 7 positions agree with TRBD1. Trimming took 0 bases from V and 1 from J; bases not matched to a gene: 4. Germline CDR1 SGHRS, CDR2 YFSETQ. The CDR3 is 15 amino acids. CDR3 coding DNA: TGCGCCAGCAGCTTGGGGGCGACAGGGTCCTACGAGCAGTACTTC. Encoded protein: CASSLGATGSYEQYF.

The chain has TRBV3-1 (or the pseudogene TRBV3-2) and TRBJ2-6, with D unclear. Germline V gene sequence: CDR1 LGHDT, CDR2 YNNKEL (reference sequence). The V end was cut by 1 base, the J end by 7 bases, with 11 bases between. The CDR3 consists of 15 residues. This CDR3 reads CASSQGPGRANVLTF. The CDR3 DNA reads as TGTGCCAGCAGCCAAGGGCCAGGCCGAGCCAACGTCCTGACTTTC.